This T cell receptor beta chain was identified during a study of blood T cell repertoires in COVID-19. Study-level background: The analysed material was cDNA or gDNA that came from T cells, B-cell-depleted T cells, or PBMCs.

Using immunoSEQ multiplex PCR, the repertoire was profiled, and TCRdb retains in-frame clones only, with some absent. Among under 250,000 clones listed, about four fifths were seen once. Sequenced: peripheral blood. The receptor's source is a man aged 25-45 years who had recovered from COVID-19.

The CDR3 protein is CASSLWPTNSGNTIYF. The CDR3 nucleotides are TGTGCCAGCAGCCTGTGGCCCACCAACTCTGGAAACACCATATATTTT. The chain combines TRBV7-9 with TRBJ1-3, with D hard to call. The V end lost 5 bases, the J end lost 0 bases, and 14 bases lay between the germline ends. The CDR3 extends over 16 amino acids. Germline V lookup: CDR1 SEHNR, CDR2 FQNEAQ (reference sequence).